The 9 T cell receptor beta chains given below trace back to one sample, sequenced in a study of glioma-infiltrating T cells. The iRepertoire nested amplicon-rescue multiplex PCR amplified TCR alpha and beta CDR3s from RNA. TCRdb recomputed calls from the multiplex PCR reads with MiXCR, one row per CDR3 protein. The profile shows more than 110,000 distinct CDR3 sequences, more than 35% of them singletons. Sequencing was carried out using glioma tissue, nonneoplastic brain tissue, or PBMCs (not recorded which). The source is a human donor with low-grade glioma or glioblastoma, undergoing nonglioma brain surgery, or in good health (not recorded which).

V and J are TRBV20-1 and TRBJ2-7; TRBD2 aligns across 7 bases. Germline CDR1 and CDR2: DFQATT and SNEGSKA (reference sequence). CDR3 length: 13 amino acids. V was clipped by 4 bases and J by 2 bases; unmatched bases: 5. In DNA, the CDR3 is TGCAGTGCTAAGTCTAGCGGTCCCTACGAGCAGTACTTC. Amino acid sequence: CSAKSSGPYEQYF.

This clonotype came up a few times. This chain links TRBV6-6 with TRBJ1-1; D is unclear. Germline V gene lookup returns CDR1 MNHNY and CDR2 SVGAGI (reference sequence). This CDR3 spans 14 amino acids. The V end was cut by 8 bases, the J end by 3 bases, with 16 bases between. The CDR3, as DNA: TGTGCCAGCCGCATGACCGATCCAGACACTGAAGCTTTCTTT. Its translation is CASRMTDPDTEAFF.

This clonotype was recorded only once. Germline is not matched at one junction end, which may reflect a read error. The genes are TRBV6-1 and TRBJ2-3; weak D call: TRBD2 (6 bases). The CDR3 is 13 amino acids. CDR1 is MNHNS and CDR2 is SASEGT in the germline V gene. The CDR3 loop is CATGRGNRDTRYF. CDR3 bases: TGTGCCACCGGACGGGGGAATAGGGATACGCGGTATTTT.

The chain is built from TRBV6-6 and TRBJ1-3; D is unclear. The CDR3 totals 14 residues. Per the germline V gene, CDR1 is MNHNY and CDR2 is SVGAGI (reference sequence). Trimming removed 3 bases at V and 4 bases at J, with 10 bases between. The DNA for the CDR3 is TGTGCCAGCAGTTATTCCGACTTAGGAAACACCATATATTTT. Its translation: CASSYSDLGNTIYF.

The CDR3 nucleotides are TGTGCCAGCAGCTTACGGGAGGTGGCTTACAATGAGCAGTTCTTC. Translation gives CASSLREVAYNEQFF. This chain joins TRBV7-9 and TRBJ2-1; 7 nucleotides agree with TRBD2. J was trimmed by 4 bases and V by 2 bases; bases with no gene match: 5. The V gene's germline CDR1 is SEHNR and CDR2 FQNEAQ (reference sequence). This CDR3 is 15 amino acids long.

V and J are TRBV6-2 or TRBV6-3 and TRBJ1-1; unclear D gene. The V end was cut by 2 bases, the J end by 0 bases, with 10 bases between. In germline, CDR1 is MNHEY, CDR2 SVGEGT. The CDR3 totals 15 residues. The CDR3 protein is CASSYMEEVNTEAFF. The CDR3 DNA reads as TGTGCCAGCAGTTACATGGAAGAAGTGAACACTGAAGCTTTCTTT.

The J gene is TRBJ1-3, the V gene TRBV27; 10 bases map to TRBD1. This CDR3 has 16 amino acids. CDR1 and CDR2 from the germline V gene are MNHEY and SMNVEV (reference sequence). V trimming: 4 bases; J trimming: 2 bases; junction bases outside the gene matches: 5. The CDR3 loop is CASSSSGTGAGNTIYF. The CDR3, as DNA: TGTGCCAGCAGTTCCTCCGGGACAGGGGCTGGAAACACCATATATTTT.

Remarks on this clonotype: The germline gene is not matched at one end of the junction; a read error may be the cause. This sequence joins TRBV7-2 and TRBJ2-3, with 7 bases fitting TRBD2. CDR3 size: 16 residues. The germline gives CDR1 SGHTA, CDR2 FQGNSA. CDR3 in amino acids: CARSSRAGDGADTQYF. In nucleotides, the CDR3 is TGTGCCCGCAGCTCGCGGGCGGGAGATGGGGCAGATACGCAGTATTTT.

The V gene is TRBV4-1, the J gene TRBJ2-5, with TRBD2 matching 11 bases. From germline, CDR1 is MGHRA and CDR2 YSYEKL. V was pared by 4 bases and J by 0 bases, with 1 base of the junction left unmatched. This CDR3 is built from 15 residues. CDR3 residues: CASSRLAGNQETQYF. In DNA form, the CDR3 reads TGCGCCAGCAGCCGACTAGCGGGAAACCAAGAGACCCAGTACTTC.